The T cell receptor beta chain described here comes from a study of immune characterization of retroperitoneal liposarcoma. Using its own MiXCR run on the PCR reads, TCRdb lists one record per CDR3 protein. Found here are about 10,000 distinct CDR3 sequences, around 30% of them singletons; the top ten hold about 8.5%. This CDR3 is 15 amino acids long. Deletions cut 5 bases from V and 3 bases from J, with 15 bases between. Germline V gene sequence: CDR1 SGHTA, CDR2 FQGNSA. V is TRBV7-2 and J is TRBJ2-3, with D perhaps TRBD2 (6 bases). The receptor comes from a male donor with retroperitoneal liposarcoma. The sample was tumor tissue. In nucleotides, the CDR3 is TGTGCCAGCAGCCCAAGGCGGGGAGGAACAGATACGCAGTATTTT. Residues: CASSPRRGGTDTQYF.